Detailed here is one TCR beta chain. This sample's treatment: randomized to nivolumab then ipilimumab (arm A) or the reverse (arm B). Patients had received no earlier DNA-damaging chemotherapy. The data derive from a study of sequential checkpoint blockade in melanoma. Study summary: Maintenance nivolumab came after either treatment sequence.

Germline values: CDR1 SQVTM, CDR2 ANQGSEA. J gave up 4 bases and V 6 bases, and 7 bases lay outside the gene matches. This CDR3 is 13 amino acids long. Here immunoSEQ multiplex PCR was the method, and the copy in TCRdb shows in-frame clones only, minus some. Of approximately 21,000 clones listed, roughly 86% were seen once; the top ten hold more than 9%. This chain connects TRBV29-1 to TRBJ1-1; 8 bases match TRBD1. The source was CD8+ T cells sorted from blood (inferred from file names), collected from a patient given nivolumab and ipilimumab in sequence. The receptor was derived from a human donor with melanoma. CDR3 bases: TGCAGCGTCCGCGACAGGGGCTTCACTGAAGCTTTCTTT. Protein sequence: CSVRDRGFTEAFF.